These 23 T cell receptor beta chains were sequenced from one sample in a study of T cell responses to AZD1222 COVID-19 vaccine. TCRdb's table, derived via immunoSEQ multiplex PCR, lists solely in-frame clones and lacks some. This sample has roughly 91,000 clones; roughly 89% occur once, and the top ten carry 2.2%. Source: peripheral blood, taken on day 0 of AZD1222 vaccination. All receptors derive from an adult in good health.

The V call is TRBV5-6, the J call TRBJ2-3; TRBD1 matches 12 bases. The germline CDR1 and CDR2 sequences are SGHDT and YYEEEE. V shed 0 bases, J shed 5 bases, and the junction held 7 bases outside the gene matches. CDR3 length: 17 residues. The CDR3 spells CASSLGAGTGGIDTQYF. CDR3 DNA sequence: TGTGCCAGCAGCTTGGGGGCAGGGACAGGGGGCATAGATACGCAGTATTTT.

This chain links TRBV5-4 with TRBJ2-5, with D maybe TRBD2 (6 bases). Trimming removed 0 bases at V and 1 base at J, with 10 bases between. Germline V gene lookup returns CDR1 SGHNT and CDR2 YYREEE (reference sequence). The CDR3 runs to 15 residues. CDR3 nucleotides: TGTGCCAGCAGCTTGGTAACTAGCCGCCAAGAGACCCAGTACTTC. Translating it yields CASSLVTSRQETQYF. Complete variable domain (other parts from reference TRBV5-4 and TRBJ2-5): ETGVTQSPTHLIKTRGQQVTLRCSSQSGHNTVSWYQQALGQGPQFIFQYYREEENGRGNFPPRFSGLQFPNYSSELNVNALELDDSALYLCASSLVTSRQETQYFGPGTRLLVL.

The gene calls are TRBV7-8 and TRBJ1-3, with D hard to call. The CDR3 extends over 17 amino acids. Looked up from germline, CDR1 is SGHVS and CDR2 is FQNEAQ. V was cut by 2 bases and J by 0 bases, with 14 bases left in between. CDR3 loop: CASSLNAESFSGNTIYF. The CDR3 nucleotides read TGTGCCAGCAGCTTAAATGCGGAGTCTTTCTCTGGAAACACCATATATTTT. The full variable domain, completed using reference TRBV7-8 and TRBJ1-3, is GAGVSQSPRYKVAKRGQDVALRCDPISGHVSLFWYQQALGQGPEFLTYFQNEAQLDKSGLPSDRFFAERPEGSVSTLKIQRTQQEDSAVYLCASSLNAESFSGNTIYFGEGSWLTVV.

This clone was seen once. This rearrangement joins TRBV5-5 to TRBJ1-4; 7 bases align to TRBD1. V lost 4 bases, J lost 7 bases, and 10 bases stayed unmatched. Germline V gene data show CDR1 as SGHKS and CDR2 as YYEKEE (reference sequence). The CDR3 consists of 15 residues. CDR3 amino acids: CASSPPRGLGEKLFF. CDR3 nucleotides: TGTGCCAGCAGCCCACCTAGGGGGCTGGGTGAAAAACTGTTTTTT. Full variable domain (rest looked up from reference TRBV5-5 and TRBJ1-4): DAGVTQSPTHLIKTRGQQVTLRCSPISGHKSVSWYQQVLGQGPQFIFQYYEKEERGRGNFPDRFSARQFPNYSSELNVNALLLGDSALYLCASSPPRGLGEKLFFGSGTQLSVL.

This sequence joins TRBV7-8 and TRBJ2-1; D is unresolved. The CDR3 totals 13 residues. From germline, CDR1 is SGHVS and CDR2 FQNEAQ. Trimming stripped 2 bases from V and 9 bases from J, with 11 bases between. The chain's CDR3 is CASSLRWHPEQFF. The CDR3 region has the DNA TGTGCCAGCAGCTTAAGGTGGCACCCTGAGCAGTTCTTC.

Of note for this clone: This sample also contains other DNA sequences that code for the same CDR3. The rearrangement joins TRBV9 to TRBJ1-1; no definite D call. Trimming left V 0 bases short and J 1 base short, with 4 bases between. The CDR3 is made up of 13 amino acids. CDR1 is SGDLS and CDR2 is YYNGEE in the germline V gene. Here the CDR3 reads CASSVGPNTEAFF. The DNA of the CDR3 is TGTGCCAGCAGCGTAGGACCGAACACTGAAGCTTTCTTT.

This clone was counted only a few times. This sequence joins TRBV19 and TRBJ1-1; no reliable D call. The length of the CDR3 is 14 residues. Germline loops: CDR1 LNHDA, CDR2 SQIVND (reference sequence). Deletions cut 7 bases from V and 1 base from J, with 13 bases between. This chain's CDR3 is CASTWSTSNTEAFF. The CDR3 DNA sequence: TGTGCCAGTACTTGGTCCACGTCGAACACTGAAGCTTTCTTT.

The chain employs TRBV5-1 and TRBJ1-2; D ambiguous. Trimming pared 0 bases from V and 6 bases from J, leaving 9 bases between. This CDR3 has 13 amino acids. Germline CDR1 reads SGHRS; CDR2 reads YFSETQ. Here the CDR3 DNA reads TGCGCCAGCAGCTTGGGGCGGGGAGATGGCTACACCTTC. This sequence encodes CASSLGRGDGYTF.

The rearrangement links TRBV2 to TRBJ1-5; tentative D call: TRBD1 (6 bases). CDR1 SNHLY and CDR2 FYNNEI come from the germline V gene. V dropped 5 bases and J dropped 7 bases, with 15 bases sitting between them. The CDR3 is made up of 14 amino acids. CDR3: CASSPPSGTQPQHF. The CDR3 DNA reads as TGTGCCAGCAGTCCTCCCTCCGGGACACAGCCCCAGCATTTT.

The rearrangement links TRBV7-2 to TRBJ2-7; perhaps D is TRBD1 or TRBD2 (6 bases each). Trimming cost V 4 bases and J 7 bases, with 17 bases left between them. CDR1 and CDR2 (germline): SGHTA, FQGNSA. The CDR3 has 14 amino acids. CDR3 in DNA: TGTGCCAGCAGCTCGAACACAGGGAGCGGGGAGCAGTACTTC. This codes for CASSSNTGSGEQYF.

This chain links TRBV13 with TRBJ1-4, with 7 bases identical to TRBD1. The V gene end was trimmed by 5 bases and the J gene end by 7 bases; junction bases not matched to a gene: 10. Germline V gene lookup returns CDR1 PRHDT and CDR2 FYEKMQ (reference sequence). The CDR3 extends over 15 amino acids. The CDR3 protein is CASSPRGVLGEKLFF. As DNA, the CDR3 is TGTGCCAGCAGCCCCAGGGGGGTTCTAGGTGAAAAACTGTTTTTT.

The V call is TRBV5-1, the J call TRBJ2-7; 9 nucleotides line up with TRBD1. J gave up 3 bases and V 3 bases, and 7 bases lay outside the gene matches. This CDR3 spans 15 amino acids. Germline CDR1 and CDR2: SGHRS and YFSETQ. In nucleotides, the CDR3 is TGCGCCAGCAGCTCAGCACAGGGGGCGCTCTACGAGCAGTACTTC. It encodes CASSSAQGALYEQYF. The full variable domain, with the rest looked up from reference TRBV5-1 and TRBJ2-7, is KAGVTQTPRYLIKTRGQQVTLSCSPISGHRSVSWYQQTPGQGLQFLFEYFSETQRNKGNFPGRFSGRQFSNSRSEMNVSTLELGDSALYLCASSSAQGALYEQYFGPGTRLTVT.

Here the CDR3 DNA reads TGTGCCAGCAGCGACTCCCCGGGGTCCCGAGAGACCCAGTACTTC. This sequence encodes CASSDSPGSRETQYF. The chain carries TRBV3-1 (or the pseudogene TRBV3-2) and TRBJ2-5; TRBD2 is a possible D gene (5 bases). V lost 5 bases and J 4 bases, leaving 17 bases between the germline ends. The CDR3 has 15 amino acids. Looked up from germline, CDR1 is LGHDT and CDR2 is YNNKEL (reference sequence).

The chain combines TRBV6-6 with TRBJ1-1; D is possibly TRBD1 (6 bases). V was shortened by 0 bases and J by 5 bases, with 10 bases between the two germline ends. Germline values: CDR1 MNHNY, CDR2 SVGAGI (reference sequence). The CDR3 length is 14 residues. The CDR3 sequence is CASSYSLGGTEAFF. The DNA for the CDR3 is TGTGCCAGCAGTTACTCGCTAGGGGGTACTGAAGCTTTCTTT.

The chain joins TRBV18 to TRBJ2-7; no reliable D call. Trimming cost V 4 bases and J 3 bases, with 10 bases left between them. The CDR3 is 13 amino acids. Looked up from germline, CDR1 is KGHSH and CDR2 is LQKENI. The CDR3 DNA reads TGTGCCAGCTCACAACAGAAACTCTACGAGCAGTACTTC. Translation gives CASSQQKLYEQYF. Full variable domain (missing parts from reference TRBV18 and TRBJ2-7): NAGVMQNPRHLVRRRGQEARLRCSPMKGHSHVYWYRQLPEEGLKFMVYLQKENIIDESGMPKERFSAEFPKEGPSILRIQQVVRGDSAAYFCASSQQKLYEQYFGPGTRLTVT.

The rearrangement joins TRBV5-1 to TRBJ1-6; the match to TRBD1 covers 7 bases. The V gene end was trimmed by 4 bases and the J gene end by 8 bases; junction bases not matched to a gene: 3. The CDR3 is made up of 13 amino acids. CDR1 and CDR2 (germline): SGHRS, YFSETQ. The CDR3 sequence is CASSIDRDSPLHF. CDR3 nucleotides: TGCGCCAGCAGCATTGACAGGGATTCACCCCTCCACTTT. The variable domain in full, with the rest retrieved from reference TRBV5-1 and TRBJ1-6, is KAGVTQTPRYLIKTRGQQVTLSCSPISGHRSVSWYQQTPGQGLQFLFEYFSETQRNKGNFPGRFSGRQFSNSRSEMNVSTLELGDSALYLCASSIDRDSPLHFGNGTRLTVT.

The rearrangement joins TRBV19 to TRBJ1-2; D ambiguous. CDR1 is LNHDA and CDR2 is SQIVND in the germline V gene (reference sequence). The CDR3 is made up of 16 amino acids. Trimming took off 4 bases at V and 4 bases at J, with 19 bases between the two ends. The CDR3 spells CASSSVVGLGGYGYTF. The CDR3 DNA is TGTGCCAGTAGTAGTGTCGTGGGCCTGGGCGGCTATGGCTACACCTTC.

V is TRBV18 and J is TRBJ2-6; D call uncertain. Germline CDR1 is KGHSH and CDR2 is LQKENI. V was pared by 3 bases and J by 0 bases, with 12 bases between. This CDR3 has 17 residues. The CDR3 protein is CASSPIGPNSGANVLTF. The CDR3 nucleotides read TGTGCCAGCTCACCGATAGGACCGAACTCTGGGGCCAACGTCCTGACTTTC.

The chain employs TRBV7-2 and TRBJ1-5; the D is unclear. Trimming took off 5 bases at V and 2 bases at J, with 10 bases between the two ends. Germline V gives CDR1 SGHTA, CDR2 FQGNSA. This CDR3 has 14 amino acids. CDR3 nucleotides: TGTGCCAGCAGCCCGAACCTAGGCAATCAGCCCCAGCATTTT. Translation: CASSPNLGNQPQHF.

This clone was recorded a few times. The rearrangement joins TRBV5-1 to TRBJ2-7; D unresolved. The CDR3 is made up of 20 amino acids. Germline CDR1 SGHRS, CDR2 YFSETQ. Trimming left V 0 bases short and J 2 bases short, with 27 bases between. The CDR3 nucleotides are TGCGCCAGCAGCTTGGCCCGAATAGAATGGACCAAACGAATCCCCTACGAGCAGTACTTC. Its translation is CASSLARIEWTKRIPYEQYF.

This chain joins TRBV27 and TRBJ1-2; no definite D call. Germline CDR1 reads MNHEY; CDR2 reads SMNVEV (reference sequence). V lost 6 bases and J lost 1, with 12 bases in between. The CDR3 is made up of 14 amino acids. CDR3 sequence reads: CASSERSYNYGYTF. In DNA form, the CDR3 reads TGTGCCAGCAGCGAGCGAAGCTATAACTATGGCTACACCTTC.

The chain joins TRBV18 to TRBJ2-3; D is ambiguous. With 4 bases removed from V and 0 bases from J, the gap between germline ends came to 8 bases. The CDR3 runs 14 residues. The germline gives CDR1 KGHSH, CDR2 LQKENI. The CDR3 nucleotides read TGTGCCAGCTCACGAGCTCATAGCACAGATACGCAGTATTTT. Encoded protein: CASSRAHSTDTQYF. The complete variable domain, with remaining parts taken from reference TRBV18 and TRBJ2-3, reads NAGVMQNPRHLVRRRGQEARLRCSPMKGHSHVYWYRQLPEEGLKFMVYLQKENIIDESGMPKERFSAEFPKEGPSILRIQQVVRGDSAAYFCASSRAHSTDTQYFGPGTRLTVL.

In DNA form, the CDR3 reads TGTGCCAGCAGTTGGGCTAAAGCGGGGGGGCAGTTCTTC. As protein: CASSWAKAGGQFF. V usage is TRBV6-1 and J usage is TRBJ2-1, with TRBD2 matching over 9 bases. Germline CDR1 and CDR2: MNHNS and SASEGT. Trimming removed 5 bases from V and 12 bases from J; junction bases left unmatched: 8. This CDR3 spans 13 amino acids.